This TCR beta chain was documented in a study of blood T cells in healthy people across ages. As regards this clonotype: Its specificity is unknown.

The CDR3 consists of 13 residues. V shed 8 bases and J 4 bases; nucleotides not matched to a gene: 6. CDR1 and CDR2 (germline): KGHSH, LQKENI. A second 7 to 11 cycle PCR used barcoded and J-beta primers. Each of the cDNA molecules was tagged by a template-switch adaptor with 12 random nucleotides. TCRdb independently ran MiXCR on the 5' RACE reads; one entry per CDR3 protein. The sample includes around 1.1 million distinct CDR3 sequences, roughly two fifths of them seen just once. Study observations and caveats: Because donor CMV status was unknown, expanded clonotype changes were possibly confounded.

The receptor's source is a man younger than 30 in good health. The chain links TRBV18 to TRBJ2-5; 8 bases are a match to TRBD1. Sample: blood. The CDR3 bases are TGTGCCAGCACACTAGACAGGGGAGAGACCCAGTACTTC. Translation gives CASTLDRGETQYF.